Shown below are 10 T cell receptor beta chains from a single sample sequenced in a study of CD8 T cells in Susac syndrome. Random hexamers served to reverse transcribe roughly 0.45 to 1 ug RNA. One entry per CDR3 protein, called by TCRdb with MiXCR from the immunoSEQ multiplex PCR reads. Of about 190,000 distinct CDR3 sequences in the sample, around 93% were seen once. Sequenced: CD4+ T cells from PBMCs. Every receptor here comes from a human donor in good health.

The V and J genes are TRBV30 and TRBJ1-5; D is undetermined. V was trimmed by 0 bases and J by 11 bases, leaving 11 bases between them. The CDR3 totals 12 residues. CDR1 is GTSNPN and CDR2 is SVGIG in the germline V gene (reference sequence). The CDR3 nucleotides read TGTGCCTGGAGTGTTGGGCCCCTGGCCCAGCATTTT. This gives the protein CAWSVGPLAQHF.

The rearrangement joins TRBV20-1 to TRBJ2-5, with D unresolved. The CDR3 consists of 10 residues. The germline V gene has CDR1 DFQATT and CDR2 SNEGSKA (reference sequence). Trimming shortened V by 7 bases and J by 0 bases, and 3 bases separated the two germline ends. The CDR3 DNA follows: TGCAGTGGACACCAAGAGACCCAGTACTTC. Amino acids: CSGHQETQYF.

The gene calls are TRBV27 and TRBJ2-5, with D possibly matching TRBD1 (5 bases). CDR3 size: 13 residues. Trimming stripped 3 bases from V and 5 bases from J, with 10 bases between. Germline V gene lookup returns CDR1 MNHEY and CDR2 SMNVEV (reference sequence). Here the CDR3 DNA reads TGTGCCAGCAGTTTTACAGGCAAGGAGACCCAGTACTTC. Its protein product is CASSFTGKETQYF.

The chain recombines TRBV11-3 with TRBJ2-2; 8 bases are shared with TRBD1. This CDR3 is built from 15 residues. The V gene's germline CDR1 is SGHNT and CDR2 YENEEA. The trim removed 1 base at V and 5 bases at J, leaving 3 bases unmatched. CDR3 in DNA: TGTGCCAGCAGCTTAGGGACAGGGATAACCGGGGAGCTGTTTTTT. It specifies CASSLGTGITGELFF.

The chain carries TRBV27 and TRBJ2-3; no clear D gene. V was clipped by 2 bases and J by 11 bases, with 8 bases between them. This CDR3 has 11 residues. The germline V gene has CDR1 MNHEY and CDR2 SMNVEV (reference sequence). The CDR3 is CASSLGVLQYF. In DNA form, the CDR3 reads TGTGCCAGCAGTTTAGGTGTGTTGCAGTATTTT.

The rearrangement joins TRBV7-9 to TRBJ1-5; D is perhaps TRBD1 (6 bases). Germline CDR1 SEHNR, CDR2 FQNEAQ (reference sequence). CDR3 length: 15 amino acids. Trimming cost V 3 bases and J 11 bases, with 20 bases left between them. CDR3 coding DNA: TGTGCCAGCAGCTTTGACGGGACACCCTCGGTGACCCAGCATTTT. It encodes CASSFDGTPSVTQHF. Using reference TRBV7-9 and TRBJ1-5 for the parts outside the CDR3, the full variable domain is DTGVSQNPRHKITKRGQNVTFRCDPISEHNRLYWYRQTLGQGPEFLTYFQNEAQLEKSRLLSDRFSAERPKGSFSTLEIQRTEQGDSAMYLCASSFDGTPSVTQHFGDGTRLSIL.

The chain is built from TRBV6-2 or TRBV6-3 and TRBJ2-4; D is perhaps TRBD1 or TRBD2 (5 bases each). Trimming cost V 2 bases and J 3 bases, with 17 bases left between them. This CDR3 spans 17 amino acids. CDR1 MNHEY and CDR2 SVGEGT come from the germline V gene. This CDR3 reads CASSYQQGERDKNIQYF. CDR3 coding DNA: TGTGCCAGCAGTTACCAGCAGGGAGAGAGGGACAAAAACATTCAGTACTTC.

This chain connects TRBV7-2 to TRBJ2-5; D is uncertain. There are 13 residues in the CDR3. Germline CDR1 and CDR2: SGHTA and FQGNSA. The ends were cut back, 5 bases at V and 5 bases at J, with 12 bases in the middle. The CDR3 nucleotides read TGTGCCAGCAGCCGCAAAGGAGCGGAGACCCAGTACTTC. Encoded protein: CASSRKGAETQYF.

This chain links TRBV29-1 with TRBJ2-7; 11 bases are a match to TRBD1. Germline V gene lookup returns CDR1 SQVTM and CDR2 ANQGSEA. V lost 3 bases, J lost 5 bases, and 9 bases stayed unmatched. CDR3 size: 15 residues. CDR3: CSVDTDRGLCNEQYF. In nucleotides, the CDR3 is TGCAGCGTTGATACGGACAGGGGGCTTTGCAACGAGCAGTACTTC.

This chain links TRBV7-9 with TRBJ2-5; D possibly corresponds to TRBD2 (5 bases). This CDR3 is built from 14 residues. In germline, CDR1 is SEHNR, CDR2 FQNEAQ (reference sequence). V lost 4 bases, J lost 5 bases, and 14 bases lay in between. The CDR3 DNA follows: TGTGCCAGCAGCTCGGATCGAAGAGGGGAGACCCAGTACTTC. Translation: CASSSDRRGETQYF.